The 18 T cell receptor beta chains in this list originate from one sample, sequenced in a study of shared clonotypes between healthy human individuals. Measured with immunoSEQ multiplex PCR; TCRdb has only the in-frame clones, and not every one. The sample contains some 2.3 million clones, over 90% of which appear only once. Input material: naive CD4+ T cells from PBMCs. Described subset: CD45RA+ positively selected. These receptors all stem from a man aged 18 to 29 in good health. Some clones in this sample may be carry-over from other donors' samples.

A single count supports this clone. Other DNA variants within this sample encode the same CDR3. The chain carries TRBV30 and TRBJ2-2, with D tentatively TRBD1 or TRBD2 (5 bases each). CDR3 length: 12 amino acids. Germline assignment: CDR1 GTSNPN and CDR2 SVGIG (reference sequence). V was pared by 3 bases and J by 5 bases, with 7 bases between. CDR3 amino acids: CAWRRGTGELFF. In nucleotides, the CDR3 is TGTGCCTGGAGGAGGGGAACCGGGGAGCTGTTTTTT.

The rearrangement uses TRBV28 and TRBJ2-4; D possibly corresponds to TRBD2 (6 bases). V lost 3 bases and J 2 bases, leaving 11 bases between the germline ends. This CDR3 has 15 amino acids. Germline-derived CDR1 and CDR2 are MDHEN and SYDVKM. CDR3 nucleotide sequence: TGTGCCAGCAGTTTCGGGGGTATAACCAAAAACATTCAGTACTTC. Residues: CASSFGGITKNIQYF.

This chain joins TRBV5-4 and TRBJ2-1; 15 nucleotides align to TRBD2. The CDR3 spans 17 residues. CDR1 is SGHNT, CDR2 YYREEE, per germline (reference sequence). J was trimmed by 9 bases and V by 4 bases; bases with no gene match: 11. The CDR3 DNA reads TGTGCCAGCAGCCCGGGCGGGGGGACTAGCGGGAGGTCTGAGCAGTTCTTC. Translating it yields CASSPGGGTSGRSEQFF.

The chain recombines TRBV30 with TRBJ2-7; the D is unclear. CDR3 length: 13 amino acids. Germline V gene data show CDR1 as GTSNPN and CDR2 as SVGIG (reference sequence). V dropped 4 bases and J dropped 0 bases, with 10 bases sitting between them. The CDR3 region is CAWIQRSSYEQYF. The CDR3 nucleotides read TGTGCCTGGATTCAGAGAAGCTCCTACGAGCAGTACTTC.

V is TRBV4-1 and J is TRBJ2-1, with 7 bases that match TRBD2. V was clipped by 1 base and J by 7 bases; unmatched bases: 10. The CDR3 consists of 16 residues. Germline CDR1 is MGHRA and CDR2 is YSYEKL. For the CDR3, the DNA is TGCGCCAGCAGCCAAGGGGGCGGGAGAAAAGAAAATGAGCAGTTCTTC. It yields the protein CASSQGGGRKENEQFF.

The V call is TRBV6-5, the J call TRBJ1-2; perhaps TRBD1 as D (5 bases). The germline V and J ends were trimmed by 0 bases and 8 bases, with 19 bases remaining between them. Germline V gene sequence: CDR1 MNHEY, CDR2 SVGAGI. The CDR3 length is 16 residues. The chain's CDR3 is CASSYSPLRASGGYTF. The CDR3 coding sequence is TGTGCCAGCAGTTACTCTCCACTCAGGGCCTCGGGGGGCTACACCTTC.

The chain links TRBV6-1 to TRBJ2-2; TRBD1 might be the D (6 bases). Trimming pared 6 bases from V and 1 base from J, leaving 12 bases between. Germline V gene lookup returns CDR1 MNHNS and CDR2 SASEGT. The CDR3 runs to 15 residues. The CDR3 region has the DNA TGTGCCAGCAGCTCACTGACAGGGAACACCGGGGAGCTGTTTTTT. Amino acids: CASSSLTGNTGELFF.

CDR3 sequence: CASSSPDSGGKLFF. In DNA form, the CDR3 reads TGTGCCAGCAGCTCGCCGGACAGTGGCGGAAAACTGTTTTTT. The chain is built from TRBV28 and TRBJ1-4; tentative D call: TRBD1 (6 bases). V was clipped by 6 bases and J by 10 bases, with 18 bases between them. The CDR3 covers 14 residues. CDR1 MDHEN and CDR2 SYDVKM come from the germline V gene.

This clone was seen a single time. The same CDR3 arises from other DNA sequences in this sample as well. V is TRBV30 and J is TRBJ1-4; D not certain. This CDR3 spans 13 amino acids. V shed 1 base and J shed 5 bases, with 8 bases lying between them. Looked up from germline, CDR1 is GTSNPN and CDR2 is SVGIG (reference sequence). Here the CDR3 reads CAWSEGTNEKLFF. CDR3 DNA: TGTGCCTGGAGTGAGGGAACAAATGAAAAACTGTTTTTT.

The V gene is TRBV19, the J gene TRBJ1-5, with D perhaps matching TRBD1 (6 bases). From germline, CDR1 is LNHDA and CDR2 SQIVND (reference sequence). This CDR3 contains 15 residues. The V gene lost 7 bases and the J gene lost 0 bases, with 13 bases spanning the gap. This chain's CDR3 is CASIQQGVSNQPQHF. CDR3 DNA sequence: TGTGCCAGTATCCAACAGGGTGTTAGCAATCAGCCCCAGCATTTT.

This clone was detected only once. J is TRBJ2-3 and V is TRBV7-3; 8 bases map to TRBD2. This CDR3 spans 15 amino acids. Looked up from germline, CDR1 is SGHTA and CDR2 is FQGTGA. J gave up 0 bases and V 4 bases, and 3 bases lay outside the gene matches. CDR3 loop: CASSSLAGSTDTQYF. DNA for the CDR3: TGTGCCAGCAGCTCCTTAGCGGGGAGCACAGATACGCAGTATTTT.

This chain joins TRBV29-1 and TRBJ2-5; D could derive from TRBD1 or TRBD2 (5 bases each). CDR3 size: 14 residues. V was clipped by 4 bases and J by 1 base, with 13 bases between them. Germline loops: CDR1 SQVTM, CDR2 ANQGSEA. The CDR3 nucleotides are TGCAGCGTTGGATGGGGACGGTCCCAAGAGACCCAGTACTTC. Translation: CSVGWGRSQETQYF.

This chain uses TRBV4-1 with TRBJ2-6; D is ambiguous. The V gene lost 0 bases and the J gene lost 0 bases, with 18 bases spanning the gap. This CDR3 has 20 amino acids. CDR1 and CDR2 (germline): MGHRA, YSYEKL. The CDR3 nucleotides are TGCGCCAGCAGCCAAGAAGGGCCCCGTGTTAGGTCCTCTGGGGCCAACGTCCTGACTTTC. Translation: CASSQEGPRVRSSGANVLTF.

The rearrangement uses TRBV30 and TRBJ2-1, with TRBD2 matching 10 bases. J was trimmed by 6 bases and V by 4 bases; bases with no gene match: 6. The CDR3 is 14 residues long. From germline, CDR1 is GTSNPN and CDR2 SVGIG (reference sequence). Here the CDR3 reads CAWKALAGVNEQFF. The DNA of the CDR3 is TGTGCCTGGAAGGCTCTAGCGGGAGTCAATGAGCAGTTCTTC.

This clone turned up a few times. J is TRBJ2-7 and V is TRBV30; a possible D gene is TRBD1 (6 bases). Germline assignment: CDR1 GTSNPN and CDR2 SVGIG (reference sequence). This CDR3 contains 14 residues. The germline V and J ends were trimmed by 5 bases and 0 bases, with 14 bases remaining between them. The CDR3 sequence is CAWSPGVNSYEQYF. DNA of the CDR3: TGTGCCTGGTCCCCAGGGGTCAACTCCTACGAGCAGTACTTC.

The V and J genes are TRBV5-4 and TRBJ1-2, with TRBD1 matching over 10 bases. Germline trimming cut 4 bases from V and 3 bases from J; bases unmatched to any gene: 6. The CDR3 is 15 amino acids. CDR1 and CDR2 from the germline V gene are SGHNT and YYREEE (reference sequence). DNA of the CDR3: TGTGCCAGCAGCATTGACAGGGGGCGCGACTATGGCTACACCTTC. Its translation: CASSIDRGRDYGYTF.

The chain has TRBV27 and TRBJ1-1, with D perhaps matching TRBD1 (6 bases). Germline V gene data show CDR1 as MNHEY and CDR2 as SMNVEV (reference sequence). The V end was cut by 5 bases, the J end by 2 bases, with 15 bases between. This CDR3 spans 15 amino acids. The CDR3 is CASSPIGGRNTEAFF. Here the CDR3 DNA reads TGTGCCAGCAGTCCCATCGGGGGGCGAAACACTGAAGCTTTCTTT.

The CDR3 spells CASSSGTIGGEQYF. CDR3 DNA sequence: TGTGCCAGCAGTTCCGGGACTATCGGTGGCGAGCAGTACTTC. V usage is TRBV7-3 and J usage is TRBJ2-7; 7 bases line up with TRBD2. Trimming at V came to 6 bases and at J to 6 bases, leaving 11 bases not matched to a gene. The germline V gene encodes CDR1 SGHTA and CDR2 FQGTGA. The CDR3 is 14 amino acids.